The 3 T cell receptor beta chains presented below share a single source sample, sequenced in a study of human T cells and chemical hapten exposure (dated by TCRdb to the early 2020s). Taken with the paper, the label for time point translates to: patch test 2, 6 weeks after DPC sensitization. The label giving this sample's treatment or condition can be read as: therapeutic diphenylcyclopropenone sensitization with weekly scalp DPC. To prepare the library, RACE was applied. The instrument was a NextSeq 500. TCRdb applied fastp at Q25 and MiXCR to the public reads, then kept only in-frame beta chains. Each CDR3 protein appears once, grouped with its most common genes and DNA. Across this sample there are about 82,000 distinct CDR3 sequences, with over 9.5% seen only once. Of the sample, less than 5% is held by the ten largest clones. The sequences come from whole blood, collected in connection with sensitization to the hapten diphenylcyclopropenone (DPC). Receptor source: a woman aged 50 to 65 with alopecia areata. Some clones in this sample may be carry-over from other donors' samples.

The chain is built from TRBV9 and TRBJ2-7; TRBD2 matches 7 bases. Looked up from germline, CDR1 is SGDLS and CDR2 is YYNGEE. The CDR3 runs 15 residues. V shed 0 bases, J shed 2 bases, and the junction held 5 bases outside the gene matches. The CDR3 protein is CASSVGSSGAYEQYF. In DNA, the CDR3 is TGTGCCAGCAGCGTAGGCTCTAGCGGTGCCTACGAGCAGTACTTC.

This clonotype was detected a few times. The rearrangement links TRBV19 to TRBJ1-2; D is ambiguous. This CDR3 spans 14 amino acids. Trimming removed 7 bases at V and 4 bases at J, with 16 bases between. Germline V lookup: CDR1 LNHDA, CDR2 SQIVND (reference sequence). In nucleotides, the CDR3 is TGTGCCAGTACCAAACGGGATCCTGCCTATGGCTACACCTTC. Translation: CASTKRDPAYGYTF.

This clonotype was seen only a few times. The chain uses TRBV29-1 and TRBJ2-3, with D tentatively TRBD2 (5 bases). The length of the CDR3 is 12 residues. V lost 4 bases and J lost 2, with 7 bases in between. The germline V gene encodes CDR1 SQVTM and CDR2 ANQGSEA. CDR3: CSVAGDTDTQYF. Here the CDR3 DNA reads TGCAGCGTTGCCGGGGACACAGATACGCAGTATTTT.